This is a list of T cell receptor beta chains from one sample in a study of graft-versus-host responses after intestinal transplantation. This table comes from immunoSEQ multiplex PCR, and its TCRdb copy is limited to in-frame clones, with some not included. The data show about 120,000 clones, 85% to 95% seen once. Their antigens are not known. The starting material was unstimulated CD8+ T cells sorted from spleen or lymph node cells, obtained before transplant. The receptors were gathered from a human donor who was the organ donor for an intestinal transplant. The CDR3 runs from the conserved cysteine through the conserved F or W. Fields, in order: V gene, J gene, D gene, clone size, CDR3 DNA, CDR3 protein. D genes are given only for firm matches. A row's size may be missing; if present it is once, few, many or a size class.

>TRBV5-8|TRBJ2-3|TRBD2|NA
TGTGCCAGCAGCTTGGGACTAGCGGGAGACCCCCCAGGAGATACGCAGTATTTT
CASSLGLAGDPPGDTQYF
>TRBV19|TRBJ2-3|TRBD2|NA
TGTGCCAGTAGTATCCTAGCGGGCACAGATACGCAGTATTTT
CASSILAGTDTQYF
>TRBV21-1|TRBJ1-1|NA|NA
TGTGCCAGCAGCAAAGACGGGGCCTGGAACACTGAAGCTTTCTTT
CASSKDGAWNTEAFF
>TRBV27|TRBJ2-1|NA|NA
TGTGCCAGCAGTCCGGGCGGGGCGTACAATGAGCAGTTCTTC
CASSPGGAYNEQFF
>TRBV27|TRBJ2-7|TRBD2|once
TGTGCCAGCAGGTCCTTGTCGGGGGGGGCGTACTACGAGCAGTACTTC
CASRSLSGGAYYEQYF
>TRBV6-5|TRBJ2-7|TRBD2|NA
TGTGCCAGCAGTTCCCTAGCGGGACCCATCTACGAGCAGTACTTC
CASSSLAGPIYEQYF
>TRBV5-4|TRBJ2-1|NA|NA
TGTGCCAGCAGCTTGGCAGGGTGGGGGGAGACCTACAATGAGCAGTTCTTC
CASSLAGWGETYNEQFF
>TRBV19|TRBJ2-7|TRBD2|NA
TGTGCCAGTAAAGAAACTAGCGGGAGTACCTACGAGCAGTACTTC
CASKETSGSTYEQYF
>TRBV4-3|TRBJ1-2|NA|NA
TGCGCCAGCAGCCAAGTAGGCCAGGGCCTTCCCTTTTACACCTTC
CASSQVGQGLPFYTF
>TRBV2|TRBJ1-1|TRBD1|NA
TGTGCCAGCCGCCGGGGACAGGGGGTGAACACTGAAGCTTTCTTT
CASRRGQGVNTEAFF
>TRBV13|TRBJ2-1|NA|NA
TGTGCCAGCAGCATGACAGCCTACAATGAGCAGTTCTTC
CASSMTAYNEQFF
>TRBV7-9|TRBJ2-3|NA|NA
TGTGCCAGCAGCTCCGGACGCGATTCGCCTAACACAGATACGCAGTATTTT
CASSSGRDSPNTDTQYF
>TRBV10-3|TRBJ2-7|TRBD2|NA
TGTGCCATCAGTGTAGAGCGGGAGGGGGACGAGCAGTACTTC
CAISVEREGDEQYF
>TRBV29-1|TRBJ1-1|NA|NA
TGCAGCGTTGAAGCTAACGGGGCTTTCTTT
CSVEANGAFF
>TRBV6-1|TRBJ1-2|NA|NA
TGTGCCAGCTGGGGCCCACTGACAGTTCGCTATGGCTACACCTTC
CASWGPLTVRYGYTF
>TRBV6-5|TRBJ2-1|TRBD2|NA
TGTGCCAGCAGTTACGGACTAGCGGGAACGAATGAGCAGTTCTTC
CASSYGLAGTNEQFF
>TRBV29-1|TRBJ2-2|NA|NA
TGCAGCGTTGAGATCAGGGCGGACACCGGGGAGCTGTTTTTT
CSVEIRADTGELFF
>TRBV10-3|TRBJ2-2|NA|NA
TGTGCCATCAGGAAGGATTACAGGGCATACACCGGGGAGCTGTTTTTT
CAIRKDYRAYTGELFF
>TRBV4-1|TRBJ1-3|NA|NA
TGCGCCAGCAGCCAAAGGGACGGAGGAAACACCATATATTTT
CASSQRDGGNTIYF
>TRBV7-2|TRBJ1-2|NA|NA
TGTGCCAGCAGCTTAGCGCAGGCTAACTATGGCTACACCTTC
CASSLAQANYGYTF
>TRBV4-1|TRBJ2-2|TRBD2|NA
TGCGCCAGCAGCCAACCCCTAGCGGGAGTTACCGGGGAGCTGTTTTTT
CASSQPLAGVTGELFF
>TRBV6-5|TRBJ1-2|NA|NA
TGTGCCAGCAGTGAGGGACAAGCCCGCTACACCTTC
CASSEGQARYTF
>TRBV28|TRBJ2-6|NA|NA
TGTGCCAGCAGTTTATTTGGGGGGACAGTAACCTCTGGGGCCAACGTCCTGACTTTC
CASSLFGGTVTSGANVLTF
>TRBV27|TRBJ1-5|NA|NA
TGTGCCAGCAGTTCACAGGTGTATAGCAATCAGCCCCAGCATTTT
CASSSQVYSNQPQHF
>TRBV30|TRBJ2-1|NA|NA
TGTGCCTGGAGCCTCCGGGGGAGCTCCTACAATGAGCAGTTCTTC
CAWSLRGSSYNEQFF
>TRBV19|TRBJ2-2|NA|NA
TGTGCCAGTAGTATGGACTATCCACCCGGGGAGCTGTTTTTT
CASSMDYPPGELFF
>TRBV5-8|TRBJ2-7|NA|NA
TGTGCCAGCAGCTTTGACCCGGGTCCAAGAAGGTATGAGCAGTACTTC
CASSFDPGPRRYEQYF
>TRBV5-1|TRBJ2-7|NA|NA
TGCGCCAGCAGAACCCGATCAGGAGGGGACGAGCAGTACTTC
CASRTRSGGDEQYF
>TRBV27|TRBJ2-1|TRBD2|NA
TGTGCCAGCAGTTTATCAGCGGGAGAGGTCTACAATGAGCAGTTCTTC
CASSLSAGEVYNEQFF
>TRBV4-1|TRBJ2-7|TRBD1|NA
TGCGCCAGCAGCCTGACAGGGGTCTACGAGCAGTACTTC
CASSLTGVYEQYF
>TRBV28|TRBJ1-2|NA|NA
TGTGCCAGCAGTTTAGAAGGGGGGACGGGCTATGGCTACACCTTC
CASSLEGGTGYGYTF
>TRBV7-9|TRBJ2-1|NA|NA
TGTGCCAGCAGCTTAGCGGGGGATAATGAGCAGTTCTTC
CASSLAGDNEQFF
>TRBV27|TRBJ2-3|TRBD1|NA
TGTGCCAGCAGTCCCAGGACAGGGGATACGCAGTATTTT
CASSPRTGDTQYF
>TRBV27|TRBJ1-1|NA|NA
TGTGCCAGCAGTTCCGAACAGGGTTCCACTGAAGCTTTCTTT
CASSSEQGSTEAFF
>TRBV7-9|TRBJ1-2|NA|NA
TGTGCCAGCAGCTTAGGGGGGACGGGGGGCCCCTATGGCTACACCTTC
CASSLGGTGGPYGYTF
>TRBV29-1|TRBJ2-7|TRBD1|NA
TGCAGCGTTGCCATTTTGGACAGGGGCTACGAGCAGTACTTC
CSVAILDRGYEQYF
>TRBV5-1|TRBJ1-6|TRBD1|NA
TGCGCCAGCAGCTCGGGACAGTCTACCGGGGCGTATTCGAATTCACCCCTCCACTTT
CASSSGQSTGAYSNSPLHF
>TRBV5-4|TRBJ1-1|NA|NA
TGTGCCAGCAGCTACGGGGGGAGGGGGAACACTGAAGCTTTCTTT
CASSYGGRGNTEAFF
>TRBV19|TRBJ1-5|TRBD1|NA
TGTGCCAGTAGTATAGCAGGGGGACAGCCCCAGCATTTT
CASSIAGGQPQHF
>TRBV9|TRBJ2-3|NA|NA
TGTGCCAGCAGCTCGGCGACGGATACGCAGTATTTT
CASSSATDTQYF